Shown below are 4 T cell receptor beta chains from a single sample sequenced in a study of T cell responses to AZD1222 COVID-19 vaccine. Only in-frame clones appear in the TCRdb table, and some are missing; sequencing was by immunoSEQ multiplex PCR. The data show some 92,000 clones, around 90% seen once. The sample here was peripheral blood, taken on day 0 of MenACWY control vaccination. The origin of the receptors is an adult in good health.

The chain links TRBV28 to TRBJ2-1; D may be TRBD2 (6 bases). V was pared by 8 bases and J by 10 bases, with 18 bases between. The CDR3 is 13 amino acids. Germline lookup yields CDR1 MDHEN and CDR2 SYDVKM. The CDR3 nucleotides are TGTGCCAGCTTTCCCTCGACTAGAAGCGAGCAGTTCTTC. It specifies CASFPSTRSEQFF.

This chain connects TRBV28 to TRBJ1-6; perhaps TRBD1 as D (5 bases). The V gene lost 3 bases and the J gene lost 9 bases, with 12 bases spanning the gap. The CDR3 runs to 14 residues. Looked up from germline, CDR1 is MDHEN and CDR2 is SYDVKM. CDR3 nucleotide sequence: TGTGCCAGCAGTTTGGGGCAGGGTGGTTCACCCCTCCACTTT. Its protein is CASSLGQGGSPLHF.

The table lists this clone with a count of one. The CDR3 loop reads CASSERLAGGKETQYF. CDR3 DNA: TGTGCCAGCAGTGAAAGACTAGCGGGGGGAAAAGAGACCCAGTACTTC. The rearrangement uses TRBV6-1 and TRBJ2-5; 13 positions agree with TRBD2. Germline V gives CDR1 MNHNS, CDR2 SASEGT. The CDR3 spans 16 residues. J gave up 3 bases and V 2 bases, and 3 bases lay outside the gene matches.

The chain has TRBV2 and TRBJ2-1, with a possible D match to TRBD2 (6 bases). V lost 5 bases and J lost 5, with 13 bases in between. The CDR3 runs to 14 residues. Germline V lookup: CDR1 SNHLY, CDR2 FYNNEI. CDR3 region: CASSPRRDHNEQFF. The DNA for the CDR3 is TGTGCCAGCAGTCCGAGGCGGGACCACAATGAGCAGTTCTTC.